The present entry profiles one T cell receptor (beta chain) with its context. The sample comes from a study of shared clonotypes between healthy human individuals. Study-level background: Three plates each covered CD4 naive and memory; CD8 naive two, CD8 memory one.

Per germline, CDR1 LNHNV and CDR2 YYDKDF (reference sequence). Trimming left V 1 base short and J 15 bases short, with 16 bases between. The CDR3 runs 13 residues. This table comes from immunoSEQ multiplex PCR, and its TCRdb copy is limited to in-frame clones, with some not included. The table has roughly 2.1 million clones, about 93% seen once. It was CD45RO-negative cells, positively selected for CCR7, that made up naive CD8 cells, with terminally differentiated effector memory CD45RA+ cells excluded. Sequencing was performed on naive CD8+ T cells from PBMCs. This sequence originates from a man aged 18 to 29 in good health. Some clones in this sample may be carry-over from other donors' samples. The chain recombines TRBV15 with TRBJ2-1; a weak D match, TRBD2 (6 bases). This chain's CDR3 is CATSRASWEALFF. As DNA, the CDR3 is TGTGCCACCAGCAGAGCCTCCTGGGAGGCCCTGTTCTTC.